What follows describes a single TCR beta chain. Its specificity is unknown. This CDR3 has 16 residues. CDR1 and CDR2 from the germline V gene are MDHEN and SYDVKM. The ends were cut back, 4 bases at V and 4 bases at J, with 16 bases in the middle. The data were taken from a study of cytomegalovirus exposure and HLA in healthy donors. General study findings and limits: TCR beta sequences reportedly predicted most subjects' HLA-A and HLA-B alleles accurately. Analysis performed later found approximately 17,000 TCR beta sequences associated with HLA alleles at 0.05 false discovery rate. Exclusion applied to some V segments, including TRBV6-2 and TRBV6-3, as they were indistinguishable.

PCR used 60 Vbeta primers and 13 Jbeta primers. Produced via immunoSEQ multiplex PCR; TCRdb's table is partial and in-frame only. This table holds over 130,000 clones, around 75% found once. The chain employs TRBV28 and TRBJ2-2; the D is unclear. The TCR originated in a woman aged 25 to 45 in good health and CMV-seronegative. Sequenced: PBMCs. The CDR3 reads CASSSPTLPRTGELFF. The CDR3, as DNA: TGTGCCAGCAGTTCCCCGACTCTCCCCCGCACCGGGGAGCTGTTTTTT.